Shown below are 12 T cell receptor beta chains from a single sample sequenced in a study of T cells in women clearing cervical HPV infection. Profiled with immunoSEQ multiplex PCR; TCRdb holds only in-frame clones, not every one. The specimen's table records about 23,000 clones. The sample consisted of blood buffy coat. These receptors all stem from a woman between 18 and 69 years old with a cervical HPV16 infection that either progressed to CIN3+ or cleared (not recorded which).

Concerning this clone: With the read ending 3 residues before the CDR3 end, the germline J gene is used to fill in that end. V usage is TRBV11-3 and J usage is TRBJ2-1, with D unclear. This CDR3 contains 12 residues. V was pared by 2 bases and J by 8 bases, with 7 bases between. The germline CDR1 and CDR2 sequences are SGHNT and YENEEA. CDR3: CASSLQSDEQFF. Partial CDR3 DNA: TGTGCCAGCAGCTTACAGTCTGATGAG. The full variable domain, its missing parts supplied by reference TRBV11-3 and TRBJ2-1, is EAGVVQSPRYKIIEKKQPVAFWCNPISGHNTLYWYLQNLGQGPELLIRYENEEAVDDSQLPKDRFSAERLKGVDSTLKIQPAELGDSAVYLCASSLQSDEQFFGPGTRLTVL.

CDR3: CASSFPSGEETQYF. CDR3 DNA (partial): TGTGCCAGCAGTTTCCCTAGCGGGGAAGAGACC. V usage is TRBV12-3 or TRBV12-4 and J usage is TRBJ2-5; 9 bases fit TRBD2. Read sequence stops 3 residues before the CDR3 end, and the germline J gene provides the missing end. This CDR3 is 14 amino acids long. V lost 3 bases to trimming and J lost 3 bases; unmatched junction nucleotides: 2.

CDR3 residues: CASSPNRVLNTEAFF. CDR3 DNA, as far as it was read: TGCGCCAGCAGCCCAAATAGGGTGTTGAACACTGAA. The gene calls are TRBV5-1 and TRBJ1-1; no clear D. The CDR3 end is not reached by the read, which stops 3 residues before it; the germline J gene fills it in. This CDR3 comprises 15 residues. CDR1 is SGHRS, CDR2 YFSETQ, per germline. Trimming removed 4 bases at V and 0 bases at J, with 13 bases between.

In the case of this clone: Sequencing ends 3 residues short of the CDR3 end; the germline J gene provides the rest. V and J are TRBV19 and TRBJ2-5; weak D call: TRBD1 (5 bases). V was pared by 5 bases and J by 3 bases, with 16 bases between. Germline V gene sequence: CDR1 LNHDA, CDR2 SQIVND (reference sequence). The CDR3 totals 15 residues. The CDR3 is CASSVQGNWEETQYF. Partial CDR3 DNA: TGTGCCAGTAGTGTCCAGGGTAATTGGGAAGAGACC.

For this clone: The read ends 3 residues before the CDR3 terminus; that terminus is restored from the germline J gene. The chain recombines TRBV5-6 with TRBJ2-3; D may be TRBD1 or TRBD2 (5 bases each). With 3 bases removed from V and 2 bases from J, the gap between germline ends came to 13 bases. CDR3 length: 15 residues. Germline CDR1 SGHDT, CDR2 YYEEEE. CDR3 DNA (partial): TGTGCCAGCAGCTCAGGGAGATTCGCCACAGATACG. It translates to CASSSGRFATDT. The whole CDR3 protein reads CASSSGRFATDTQYF.

CDR3 DNA (partial): TGTGCCAGTAGTATCATGGACAGAAGTGGTGAAAAG. This encodes CASSIMDRSGEK. The CDR3 in its entirety is CASSIMDRSGEKLFF. The gene calls are TRBV19 and TRBJ2-2, with a possible D match to TRBD1 (6 bases). Read data end 3 residues before the CDR3 end; the end is taken from the germline J gene. Germline V lookup: CDR1 LNHDA, CDR2 SQIVND (reference sequence). The CDR3 runs 15 residues.

This CDR3 reads CASSDIGYSNQPQYF. CDR3 DNA (partial): TGTGCCAGCAGTGATATCGGATATAGCAATCAGCCG. The chain combines TRBV6-1 with TRBJ2-3; D remains unclear. The read ends 3 residues shy of where the CDR3 ends; the end is completed using the germline J gene. The CDR3 length is 15 residues. Germline V gene sequence: CDR1 MNHNS, CDR2 SASEGT.

Notes on this clone: The sequenced fragment ends 3 residues before the CDR3 boundary, so the rest is inferred from the germline J gene. V is TRBV11-3 and J is TRBJ2-7; tentative D call: TRBD2 (6 bases). CDR3 length: 15 amino acids. Trimming removed 0 bases from V and 3 bases from J, with 12 bases in between. Germline V lookup: CDR1 SGHNT, CDR2 YENEEA. Partial CDR3 DNA: TGTGCCAGCAGCTTAGAGACGGGACTCATCTACGAG. Its protein is CASSLETGLIYE. The entire CDR3 is CASSLETGLIYEQYF.

As for this clone: The read ends 3 residues early relative to the CDR3; the germline J gene fills the gap. This sequence joins TRBV4-1 and TRBJ2-7; D perhaps matches TRBD2 (6 bases). Germline V gene data show CDR1 as MGHRA and CDR2 as YSYEKL. The CDR3 is 14 residues long. V dropped 5 bases and J dropped 6 bases, with 17 bases sitting between them. The CDR3 region is CASSAQRLVTEQYF. Incomplete CDR3 DNA: TGCGCCAGCAGCGCCCAAAGACTAGTAACCGAG.

As for this clone: The CDR3 goes on 3 residues after the read ends, and that part is filled in from the germline J gene. The rearrangement links TRBV5-1 to TRBJ1-4; 10 bases map to TRBD1. Per germline, CDR1 SGHRS and CDR2 YFSETQ. J lost 5 bases, V lost 4 bases, and 5 bases had no gene match. This CDR3 has 15 amino acids. The CDR3 DNA, read in part, is TGCGCCAGCAGCCAAGGACAGGGGGAGAATGAAAAA. This gives the protein CASSQGQGENEK. The entire CDR3 reads CASSQGQGENEKLFF.

The CDR3: CASSDPVGPETYEQYF. The CDR3 bases that were read are TGTGCCAGCAGTGACCCCGTGGGGCCGGAGACCTACGAG. This chain links TRBV2 with TRBJ2-7; D is possibly TRBD1 (5 bases). Read sequence stops 3 residues before the CDR3 end, and the germline J gene provides the missing end. V gave up 3 bases and J gave up 2 bases, with 17 bases separating them. This CDR3 spans 16 amino acids. The germline V gene encodes CDR1 SNHLY and CDR2 FYNNEI.

The CDR3 here is CASSLAGGADGYTF. The DNA read from the CDR3 is TGTGCCAGCAGCTTAGCGGGGGGTGCGGATGGC. The V and J genes are TRBV7-6 and TRBJ1-2; tentatively, D is TRBD1 (5 bases). The observed sequence ends 3 residues before the CDR3 terminus, with the missing tail filled in from the germline J gene. Germline assignment: CDR1 SGHVS and CDR2 FNYEAQ. The ends were cut back, 0 bases at V and 6 bases at J, with 11 bases in the middle. This CDR3 region has 14 residues.